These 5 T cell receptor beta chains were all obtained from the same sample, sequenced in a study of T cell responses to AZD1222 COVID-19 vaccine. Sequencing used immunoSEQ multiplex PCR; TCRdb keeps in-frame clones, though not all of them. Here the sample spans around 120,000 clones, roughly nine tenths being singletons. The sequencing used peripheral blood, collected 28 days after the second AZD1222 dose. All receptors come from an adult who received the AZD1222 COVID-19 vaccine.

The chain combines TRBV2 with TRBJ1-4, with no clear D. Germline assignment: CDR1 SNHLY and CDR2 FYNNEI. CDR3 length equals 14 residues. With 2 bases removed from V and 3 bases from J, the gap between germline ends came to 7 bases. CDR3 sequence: CASSELIPNEKLFF. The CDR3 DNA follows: TGTGCCAGCAGTGAACTAATCCCTAATGAAAAACTGTTTTTT.

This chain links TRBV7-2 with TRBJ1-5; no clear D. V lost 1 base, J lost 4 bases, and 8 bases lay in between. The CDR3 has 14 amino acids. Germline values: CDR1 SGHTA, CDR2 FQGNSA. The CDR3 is CASSLDARNQPQHF. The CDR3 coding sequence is TGTGCCAGCAGCTTAGATGCCAGGAATCAGCCCCAGCATTTT.

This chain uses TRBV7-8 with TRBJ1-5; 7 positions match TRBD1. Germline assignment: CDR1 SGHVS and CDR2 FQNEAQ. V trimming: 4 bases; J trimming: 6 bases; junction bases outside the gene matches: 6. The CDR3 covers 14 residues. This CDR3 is CASSSGGVPQPQHF. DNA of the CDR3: TGTGCCAGCAGCTCAGGGGGAGTCCCTCAGCCCCAGCATTTT.

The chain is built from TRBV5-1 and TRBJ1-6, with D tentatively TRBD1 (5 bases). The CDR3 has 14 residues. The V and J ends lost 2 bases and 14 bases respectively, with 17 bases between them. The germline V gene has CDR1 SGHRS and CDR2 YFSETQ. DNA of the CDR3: TGCGCCAGCAGCTTCGGGGACTTGTGGGCATCCCTCCACTTT. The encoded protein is CASSFGDLWASLHF.

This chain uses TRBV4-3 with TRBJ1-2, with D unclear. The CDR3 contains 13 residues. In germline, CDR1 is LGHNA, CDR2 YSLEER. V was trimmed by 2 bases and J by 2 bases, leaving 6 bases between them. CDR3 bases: TGCGCCAGCAGCCAAACGGGGAACTATGGCTACACCTTC. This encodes CASSQTGNYGYTF.